This T cell receptor (beta chain) was sequenced in a study of blood T cell repertoires in COVID-19. Study-level information: Acute and convalescent COVID-19 specimens originated in the United States, Italy and Spain. PBMCs, B-cell-depleted T cells, or T cells were the source of the cDNA or gDNA that made up the material.

In the original analysis: Amplification of reference gene primers provided the estimated nucleated cell counts. Sequencing was performed with immunoSEQ multiplex PCR; in TCRdb, only in-frame clones are kept and a portion is missing. The V and J calls and clone size come from that table; D and trimming were worked out from the DNA. The sample yields over 250,000 clones, 80% to 90% seen once. Per the germline V gene, CDR1 is MNHNS and CDR2 is SASEGT. V was pared by 1 base and J by 5 bases, with 11 bases between. The CDR3 runs 14 residues. Sequenced sample: peripheral blood. The genes are TRBV6-1 and TRBJ1-1; D is perhaps TRBD1 (5 bases). This receptor was identified in a woman between 65 and 79 years old with acute or convalescent COVID-19. CDR3 DNA: TGTGCCAGCAGTGAAGAGTTAAGGGGAACTGAAGCTTTCTTT. It encodes CASSEELRGTEAFF.